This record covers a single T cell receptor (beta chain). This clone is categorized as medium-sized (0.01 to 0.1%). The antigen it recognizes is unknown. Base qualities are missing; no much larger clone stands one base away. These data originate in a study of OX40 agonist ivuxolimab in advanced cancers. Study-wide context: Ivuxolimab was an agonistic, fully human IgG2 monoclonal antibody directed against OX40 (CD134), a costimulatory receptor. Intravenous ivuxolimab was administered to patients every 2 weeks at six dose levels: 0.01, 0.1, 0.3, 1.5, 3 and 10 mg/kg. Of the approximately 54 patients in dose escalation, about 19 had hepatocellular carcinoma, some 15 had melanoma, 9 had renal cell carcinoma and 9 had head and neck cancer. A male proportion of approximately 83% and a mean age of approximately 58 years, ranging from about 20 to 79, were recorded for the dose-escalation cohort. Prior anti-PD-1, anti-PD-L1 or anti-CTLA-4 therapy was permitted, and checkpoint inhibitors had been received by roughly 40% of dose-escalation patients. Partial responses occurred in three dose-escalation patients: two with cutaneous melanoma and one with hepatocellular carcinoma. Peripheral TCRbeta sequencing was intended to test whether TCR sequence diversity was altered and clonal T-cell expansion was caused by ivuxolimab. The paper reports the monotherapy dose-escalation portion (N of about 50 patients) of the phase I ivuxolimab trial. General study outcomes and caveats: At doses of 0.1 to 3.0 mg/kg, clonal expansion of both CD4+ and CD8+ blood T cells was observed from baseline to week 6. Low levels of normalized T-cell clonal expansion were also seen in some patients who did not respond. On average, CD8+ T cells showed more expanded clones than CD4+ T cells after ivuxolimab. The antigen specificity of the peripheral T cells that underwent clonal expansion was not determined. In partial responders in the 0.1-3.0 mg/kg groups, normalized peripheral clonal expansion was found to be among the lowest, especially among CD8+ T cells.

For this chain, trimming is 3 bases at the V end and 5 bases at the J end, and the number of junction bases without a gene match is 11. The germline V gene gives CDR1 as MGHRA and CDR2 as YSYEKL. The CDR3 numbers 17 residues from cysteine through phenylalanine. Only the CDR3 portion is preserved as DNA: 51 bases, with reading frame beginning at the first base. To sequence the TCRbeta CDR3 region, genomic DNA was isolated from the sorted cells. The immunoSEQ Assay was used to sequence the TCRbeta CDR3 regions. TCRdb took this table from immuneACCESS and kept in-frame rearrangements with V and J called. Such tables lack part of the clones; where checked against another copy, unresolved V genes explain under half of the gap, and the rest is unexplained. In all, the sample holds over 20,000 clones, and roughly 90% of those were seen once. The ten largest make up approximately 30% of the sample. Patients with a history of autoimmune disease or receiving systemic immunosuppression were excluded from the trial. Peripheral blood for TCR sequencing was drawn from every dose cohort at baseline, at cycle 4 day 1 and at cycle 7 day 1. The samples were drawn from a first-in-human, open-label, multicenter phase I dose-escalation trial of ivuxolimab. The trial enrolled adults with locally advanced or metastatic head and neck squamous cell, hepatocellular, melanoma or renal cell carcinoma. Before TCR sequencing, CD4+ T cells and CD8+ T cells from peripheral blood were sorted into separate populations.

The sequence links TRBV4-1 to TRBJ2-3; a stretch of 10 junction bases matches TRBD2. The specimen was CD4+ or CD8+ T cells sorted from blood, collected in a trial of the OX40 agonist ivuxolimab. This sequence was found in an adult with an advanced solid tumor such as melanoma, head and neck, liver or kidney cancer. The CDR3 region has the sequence CASSQLVLAGEEDTQYF. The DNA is TGCGCCAGCAGCCAGTTAGTCCTAGCGGGAGAGGAAGATACGCAGTATTTT.